This TCR beta chain was sequenced for a study of CD8 T cells in ankylosing spondylitis. A word on this clonotype: Its matching antigen is unknown.

The CDR3 is made up of 14 amino acids. V was trimmed by 0 bases and J by 3 bases, leaving 7 bases between them. The germline gives CDR1 SGHKS, CDR2 YYEKEE (reference sequence). Study findings and constraints: Within matched ankylosing spondylitis synovial fluid, disease-linked clones were reportedly significantly enriched. Disease-linked clones, CD8+, were relatively rare in peripheral blood.

TCR beta libraries were made by quantitative 5'-RACE with molecular barcodes. TCRdb used MiXCR to reprocess the 5' RACE reads, holding one entry per CDR3 protein. The table records around 100,000 distinct CDR3 sequences, approximately 25% of them present only once. The sequence derives from a male donor with ankylosing spondylitis. Sequenced sample: synovial fluid, either unsorted or a sorted T cell fraction (not recorded which). V usage is TRBV5-5 and J usage is TRBJ2-1; D remains ambiguous. As DNA, the CDR3 is TGTGCCAGCAGCTTGGCCGACGGCTACAATGAGCAGTTCTTC. The encoded protein is CASSLADGYNEQFF.